The text below deals with one T cell receptor (beta chain). Its antigen is not identified. The sample belongs to a study of cytomegalovirus exposure and HLA in healthy donors. General observations from the study: For presence/absence analyses, sequencing depth was assumed to be roughly uniform across donors. The study designated 164 TCR beta chains cytomegalovirus-associated.

Amplification used 60 Vbeta primers and 13 Jbeta primers. This table comes from immunoSEQ multiplex PCR, and its TCRdb copy is limited to in-frame clones, with some not included. The sample has roughly 140,000 clones; roughly 82% are singletons. These donors counted as nominally healthy when sampled, but unrecorded immune exposures were likely. The sequence came from a man aged 25-45 years in good health and CMV-seropositive. Sequencing was performed on PBMCs.

The CDR3 sequence: CASSLDGTGGLGEDTQYF. The CDR3 coding sequence is TGTGCCAGCAGCTTGGACGGGACAGGGGGCTTGGGTGAAGATACGCAGTATTTT. V gene TRBV5-5 combines with J gene TRBJ2-3; 12 positions agree with TRBD1. Trimming took 0 bases from V and 5 from J; bases not matched to a gene: 10. The germline V gene has CDR1 SGHKS and CDR2 YYEKEE (reference sequence). The CDR3 is made up of 18 amino acids.